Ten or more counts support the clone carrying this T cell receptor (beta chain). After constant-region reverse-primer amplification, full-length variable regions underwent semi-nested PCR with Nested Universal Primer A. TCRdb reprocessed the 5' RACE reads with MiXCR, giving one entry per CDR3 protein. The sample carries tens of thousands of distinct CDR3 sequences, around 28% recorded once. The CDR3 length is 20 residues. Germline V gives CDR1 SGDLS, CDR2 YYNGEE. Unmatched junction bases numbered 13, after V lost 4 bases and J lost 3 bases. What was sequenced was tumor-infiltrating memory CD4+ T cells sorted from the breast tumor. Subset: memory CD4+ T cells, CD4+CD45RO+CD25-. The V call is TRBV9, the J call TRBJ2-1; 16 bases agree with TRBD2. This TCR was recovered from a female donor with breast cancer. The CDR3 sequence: CASSLGPGTSGRAVYNEQFF. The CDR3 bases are TGTGCCAGCAGCCTTGGCCCAGGGACTAGCGGGAGGGCAGTCTACAATGAGCAGTTCTTC.